Shown below are 14 T cell receptor beta chains from a single sample sequenced in a study of CD8 T cells in Susac syndrome. With random hexamers, reverse transcription was performed on about 0.5 to 1 ug of RNA. TCRdb reanalysed the immunoSEQ multiplex PCR reads using MiXCR and keeps one entry per CDR3 protein. Among about 400,000 distinct CDR3 sequences listed, approximately 89% were seen once. Sequencing used CD8+ T cells from PBMCs. Source of these receptors: a human donor with multiple sclerosis.

This chain uses TRBV13 with TRBJ2-5; D is uncertain. CDR1 and CDR2 (germline): PRHDT, FYEKMQ (reference sequence). The CDR3 runs to 15 residues. The V and J ends lost 2 bases and 1 base respectively, with 11 bases between them. The CDR3 spells CASSLMGDTQETQYF. CDR3 bases: TGTGCCAGCAGCTTAATGGGTGACACCCAAGAGACCCAGTACTTC.

CDR3 DNA sequence: TGCAGCGCTCGCACAGATACGCAGTATTTT. Its translation is CSARTDTQYF. This chain links TRBV29-1 with TRBJ2-3; D remains unclear. Between the trimmed V and J ends, which lost 7 bases and 1 base, there was a span of 3 bases. The CDR3 length is 10 residues. The germline V gene encodes CDR1 SQVTM and CDR2 ANQGSEA.

This rearrangement joins TRBV4-1 to TRBJ2-7, with D possibly being TRBD2 (6 bases). The ends were cut back, 3 bases at V and 5 bases at J, with 20 bases in the middle. The CDR3 is 16 amino acids. Germline V gene sequence: CDR1 MGHRA, CDR2 YSYEKL. CDR3 protein: CASSHRFGGEFDEQYF. In nucleotides, the CDR3 is TGCGCCAGCAGCCACAGATTTGGCGGGGAATTCGACGAGCAGTACTTC.

The chain employs TRBV13 and TRBJ1-6, with no clear D. Per germline, CDR1 PRHDT and CDR2 FYEKMQ (reference sequence). The CDR3 contains 15 residues. Trimming took off 1 base at V and 5 bases at J, with 9 bases between the two ends. The CDR3 sequence: CASSLAGFHNSPLHF. In nucleotides, the CDR3 is TGTGCCAGCAGCTTAGCCGGGTTCCATAATTCACCCCTCCACTTT. The full variable domain, its missing parts supplied by reference TRBV13 and TRBJ1-6, is AAGVIQSPRHLIKEKRETATLKCYPIPRHDTVYWYQQGPGQDPQFLISFYEKMQSDKGSIPDRFSAQQFSDYHSELNMSSLELGDSALYFCASSLAGFHNSPLHFGNGTRLTVT.

This clonotype was observed a few times. The chain joins TRBV11-2 to TRBJ2-5; no clear D gene. The V gene's germline CDR1 is SGHAT and CDR2 FQNNGV. Trimming took 1 base from V and 4 from J, leaving 13 bases between them. CDR3 size: 15 residues. The CDR3 reads CASSLVALEGETQYF. The CDR3 DNA follows: TGTGCCAGCAGCTTAGTGGCCCTTGAAGGAGAGACCCAGTACTTC. The complete variable domain, with remaining parts taken from reference TRBV11-2 and TRBJ2-5, reads EAGVAQSPRYKIIEKRQSVAFWCNPISGHATLYWYQQILGQGPKLLIQFQNNGVVDDSQLPKDRFSAERLKGVDSTLKIQPAKLEDSAVYLCASSLVALEGETQYFGPGTRLLVL.

The rearrangement links TRBV5-4 to TRBJ2-2, with 12 positions matching TRBD2. This CDR3 has 21 residues. The germline V gene has CDR1 SGHNT and CDR2 YYREEE (reference sequence). V dropped 0 bases and J dropped 0; count of bases not matched to a gene: 12. CDR3 region: CASSLASSLAGGGPNTGELFF. In DNA, the CDR3 is TGTGCCAGCAGCTTGGCCTCGAGCCTAGCGGGAGGGGGCCCGAACACCGGGGAGCTGTTTTTT.

The table lists this clonotype with a few counts. The chain links TRBV10-1 to TRBJ2-7; no clear D gene. The CDR3 has 14 residues. Looked up from germline, CDR1 is WNHNN and CDR2 is SYGVQD (reference sequence). V was shortened by 3 bases and J by 3 bases, with 12 bases between the two germline ends. The CDR3 spells CASSDPSSLYEQYF. The CDR3 DNA is TGCGCCAGCAGTGACCCTTCTTCACTCTACGAGCAGTACTTC.

This clonotype was seen a single time. J is TRBJ2-1 and V is TRBV5-1; D perhaps matches TRBD2 (5 bases). The V gene lost 4 bases and the J gene lost 8 bases, with 16 bases spanning the gap. The germline V gene has CDR1 SGHRS and CDR2 YFSETQ. This CDR3 comprises 14 residues. For the CDR3, the DNA is TGCGCCAGCAGCCTAGCCTTGGTCGGCGATGAGCAGTTCTTC. This translates into CASSLALVGDEQFF.

This sequence joins TRBV4-1 and TRBJ1-1; D is perhaps TRBD1 (5 bases). The CDR3 sequence is 17 residues long. CDR1 is MGHRA, CDR2 YSYEKL, per germline. V was pared by 0 bases and J by 4 bases, with 18 bases between. The CDR3 reads CASSQDASRGAGTEAFF. The CDR3 DNA follows: TGCGCCAGCAGCCAAGATGCTTCAAGGGGCGCTGGCACTGAAGCTTTCTTT.

This clonotype has only a few counts. The chain couples TRBV7-6 to TRBJ2-7; D may be TRBD2 (5 bases). V lost 10 bases, J lost 2 bases, and 18 bases lay in between. From germline, CDR1 is SGHVS and CDR2 FNYEAQ. CDR3 size: 14 residues. CDR3 loop: CATKRGPETYEQYF. The CDR3 coding sequence is TGTGCCACCAAACGCGGGCCAGAAACCTACGAGCAGTACTTC.

This chain joins TRBV27 and TRBJ1-1; D remains unclear. The CDR3 is 18 residues long. Germline lookup yields CDR1 MNHEY and CDR2 SMNVEV (reference sequence). V was cut by 0 bases and J by 2 bases, with 19 bases left in between. The CDR3 DNA reads TGTGCCAGCAGTTTATCCGGGAGCTCACTTCTTAGCAACACTGAAGCTTTCTTT. Protein: CASSLSGSSLLSNTEAFF.

This clonotype has a handful of counts. The V call is TRBV19, the J call TRBJ2-7; D gene uncertain. The V end was cut by 3 bases, the J end by 0 bases, with 6 bases between. The CDR3 contains 13 residues. Germline assignment: CDR1 LNHDA and CDR2 SQIVND (reference sequence). The CDR3 region is CASSMGPSYEQYF. The CDR3, as DNA: TGTGCCAGTAGTATGGGCCCCTCCTACGAGCAGTACTTC. The variable domain in full, with the rest retrieved from reference TRBV19 and TRBJ2-7, is DGGITQSPKYLFRKEGQNVTLSCEQNLNHDAMYWYRQDPGQGLRLIYYSQIVNDFQKGDIAEGYSVSREKKESFPLTVTSAQKNPTAFYLCASSMGPSYEQYFGPGTRLTVT.

This chain connects TRBV12-3 or TRBV12-4 to TRBJ2-5; D may match TRBD1 or TRBD2 (5 bases each). Trimming pared 4 bases from V and 2 bases from J, leaving 23 bases between. The length of the CDR3 is 18 residues. CDR3 bases: TGTGCCAGCAGTTCTACCCTGGGGCAGGGCGGGTCTCAAGAGACCCAGTACTTC. It encodes CASSSTLGQGGSQETQYF.

V is TRBV29-1 and J is TRBJ2-7; possible D gene TRBD2, 5 bases. CDR1 SQVTM and CDR2 ANQGSEA come from the germline V gene. Trimming removed 2 bases from V and 3 bases from J, with 11 bases in between. The CDR3 has 13 amino acids. The CDR3 here is CSVEKERDYEQYF. The CDR3 coding sequence is TGCAGCGTTGAAAAGGAGAGGGACTACGAGCAGTACTTC.